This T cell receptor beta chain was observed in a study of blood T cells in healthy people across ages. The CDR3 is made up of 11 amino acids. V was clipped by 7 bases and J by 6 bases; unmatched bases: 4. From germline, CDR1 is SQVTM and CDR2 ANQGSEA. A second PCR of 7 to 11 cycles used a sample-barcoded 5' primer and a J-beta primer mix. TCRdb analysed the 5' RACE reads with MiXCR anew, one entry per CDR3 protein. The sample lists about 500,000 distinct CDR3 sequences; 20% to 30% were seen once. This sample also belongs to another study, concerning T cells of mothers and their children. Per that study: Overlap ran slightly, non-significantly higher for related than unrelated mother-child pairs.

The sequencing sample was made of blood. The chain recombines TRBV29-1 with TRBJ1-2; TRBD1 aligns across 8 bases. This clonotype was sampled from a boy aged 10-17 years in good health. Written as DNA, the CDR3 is TGCAGCGCCAGGGGGCTACATGGCTACACCTTC. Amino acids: CSARGLHGYTF.